This TCR beta chain stems from a study of cytomegalovirus exposure and HLA in healthy donors. As for this clone: Its antigen is not known.

Looked up from germline, CDR1 is SEHNR and CDR2 is FQNEAQ (reference sequence). The junction had 9 bases not matched to a gene; V was cut back by 6 bases and J by 5 bases. The CDR3 is 15 amino acids. The PCR used 60 Vbeta and 13 Jbeta primers. Authors' processing steps: Approximately 11 million of roughly 81 million unique TCR beta chains were shared, per a later count. TCRdb keeps only in-frame clones here, not all; method: immunoSEQ multiplex PCR. V and J calls and clone size are given by that table; D and trimming were obtained from the DNA. The table includes some 170,000 clones, about 83% detected once. Whole-study results and caveats: Common viral pathogens (according to a later analysis) appeared linked to several of the most significant clusters. Some TCR beta chains (about 180 of them) were listed as cytomegalovirus-associated.

Material: PBMCs. The receptor's source is a woman aged 25 to 39 in good health and CMV-seronegative. The chain joins TRBV7-9 to TRBJ2-3; 9 nucleotides align to TRBD2. In DNA form, the CDR3 reads TGTGCCAGCAGGCTGGGCGGGGGGGCCGGAGATACGCAGTATTTT. Protein sequence: CASRLGGGAGDTQYF.